Below, 10 T cell receptor beta chains from the same sample are listed, as sequenced in a study of control samples from healthy donors and cancer patients. Some clones are missing from TCRdb's copy, which holds only in-frame ones; the method was immunoSEQ multiplex PCR. Of some 44,000 clones listed, 70% were seen once; the top ten hold over 15%. The specimen sequenced was formalin-fixed, paraffin-embedded tissue. The receptor source for this set is a male donor with melanoma.

This clone was detected a few times. The chain combines TRBV27 with TRBJ2-1; 11 bases map to TRBD2. Germline trimming cut 0 bases from V and 3 bases from J; bases unmatched to any gene: 1. CDR1 and CDR2 (germline): MNHEY, SMNVEV (reference sequence). CDR3 length equals 16 residues. The CDR3 DNA reads TGTGCCAGCAGTTTATCAGGGACTAGCGGCTACAATGAGCAGTTCTTC. Its protein product is CASSLSGTSGYNEQFF.

The gene calls are TRBV19 and TRBJ2-1; TRBD1 matches 9 bases. V lost 5 bases, J lost 6 bases, and 5 bases stayed unmatched. Germline V gives CDR1 LNHDA, CDR2 SQIVND (reference sequence). This CDR3 is built from 14 residues. The CDR3 reads CASSPGQGPNEQFF. For the CDR3, the DNA is TGTGCCAGTAGTCCGGGACAGGGTCCCAATGAGCAGTTCTTC.

This sequence joins TRBV28 and TRBJ2-5; D remains ambiguous. Trimming removed 5 bases from V and 1 base from J, with 11 bases in between. Germline V gene data show CDR1 as MDHEN and CDR2 as SYDVKM. There are 14 residues in the CDR3. The CDR3, as DNA: TGTGCCAGCAGTGTAAGGCGAATCCAAGAGACCCAGTACTTC. Amino acid sequence: CASSVRRIQETQYF.

The rearrangement links TRBV3-1 (or the pseudogene TRBV3-2) to TRBJ2-1; 10 nucleotides agree with TRBD2. The CDR3 has 15 residues. Unmatched junction bases numbered 10, after V lost 1 base and J lost 13 bases. Germline values: CDR1 LGHDT, CDR2 YNNKEL (reference sequence). The CDR3 DNA follows: TGTGCCAGCAGCCAAGTGGGGGAAGCGGGAGGGCGTCAGTTCTTC. Residues: CASSQVGEAGGRQFF.

The chain is built from TRBV19 and TRBJ2-2; tentative D call: TRBD2 (6 bases). Deletions cut 4 bases from V and 2 bases from J, with 14 bases between. CDR3 length equals 16 residues. The germline gives CDR1 LNHDA, CDR2 SQIVND (reference sequence). CDR3 protein: CASSRDSQINTGELFF. The CDR3 nucleotides read TGTGCCAGTAGTAGGGACTCCCAGATTAACACCGGGGAGCTGTTTTTT.

CDR3 nucleotides: TGTGCCAGCAGCCCACAGACAGGAGGGGAGACCCAGTACTTC. Its protein product is CASSPQTGGETQYF. This chain links TRBV6-5 with TRBJ2-5; D possibly uses TRBD1 or TRBD2 (6 bases each). The ends were cut back, 6 bases at V and 5 bases at J, with 16 bases in the middle. CDR3 length equals 14 residues. Germline-derived CDR1 and CDR2 are MNHEY and SVGAGI.

Worth noting for this clone: This clone may be a read error of a much larger clone one base away. Within the sample, other DNA sequences also encode this same CDR3. This CDR3 is CATSKGTGNSPLHF. The CDR3 DNA sequence: TGTGCCACCAGCAAGGGCACCGGTAATTCACCTCTCCACTTT. The chain combines TRBV15 with TRBJ1-6; D not resolved. The CDR3 runs 14 residues. CDR1 is LNHNV and CDR2 is YYDKDF in the germline V gene (reference sequence).

This CDR3 reads CASSVPGATEAFF. CDR3 bases: TGCGCCAGCAGTGTTCCGGGGGCAACTGAAGCTTTCTTT. This sequence joins TRBV10-2 and TRBJ1-1, with D maybe TRBD1 (6 bases). CDR1 and CDR2 (germline): WSHSY, SAAADI. This CDR3 region has 13 residues. V was pared by 4 bases and J by 5 bases, with 11 bases between.

The rearrangement joins TRBV19 to TRBJ1-2, with D uncertain. The CDR3 has 14 residues. V lost 3 bases and J 7 bases, leaving 15 bases between the germline ends. CDR1 is LNHDA and CDR2 is SQIVND in the germline V gene (reference sequence). CDR3 DNA: TGTGCCAGTAGTATGTTGGCCTCTCGCGGTGGCTACACCTTC. Translated, it gives CASSMLASRGGYTF.

CDR3 bases: TGTGCCAGCAGGGCGACAGAGAGCGCCTACGAGCAGTACTTC. Amino acid sequence: CASRATESAYEQYF. The chain recombines TRBV2 with TRBJ2-7, with D possibly matching TRBD1 (5 bases). The V end lost 6 bases, the J end lost 2 bases, and 14 bases lay between the germline ends. The CDR3 sequence is 14 residues long. Germline V gene lookup returns CDR1 SNHLY and CDR2 FYNNEI.